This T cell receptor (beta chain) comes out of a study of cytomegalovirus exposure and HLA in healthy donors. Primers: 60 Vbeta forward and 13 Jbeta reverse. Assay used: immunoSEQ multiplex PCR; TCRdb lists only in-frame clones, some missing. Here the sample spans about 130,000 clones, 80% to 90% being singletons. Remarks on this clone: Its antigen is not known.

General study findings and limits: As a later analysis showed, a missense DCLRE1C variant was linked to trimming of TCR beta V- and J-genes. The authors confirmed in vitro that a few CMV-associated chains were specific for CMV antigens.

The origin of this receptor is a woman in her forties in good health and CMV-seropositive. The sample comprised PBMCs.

Here the CDR3 DNA reads TGTGCCAGCAGTTACTTGGGGGACAGGGCGAACACTGAAGCTTTCTTT. This codes for CASSYLGDRANTEAFF. The chain is built from TRBV6-8 and TRBJ1-1, with 9 bases aligning to TRBD1. The germline CDR1 and CDR2 sequences are MNHGY and SAAAGT. J lost 1 base, V lost 1 base, and 4 bases had no gene match. This CDR3 comprises 16 residues.